These T cell receptor beta chains were read from a single sample in a study of blood T cell repertoires in COVID-19. Only in-frame clones appear in the TCRdb table, and some are missing; sequencing was by immunoSEQ multiplex PCR. The table has some 29,000 clones, 90% seen once. The specimen sequenced was peripheral blood. These receptors were collected from a man in his 70s with active or convalescent COVID-19. The CDR3 runs from the conserved cysteine through the conserved F or W. Each record gives: J gene, clone size, V gene, D gene, CDR3 DNA, CDR3 protein. The D gene is left open where the match is weak. Some rows mark clone size as missing; the rest say once, few, many or name a class of expanded clone.

J: TRBJ1-1
size: NA
V: TRBV27
D: NA
DNA: TGTGCCAGCAGTTTTGAGGAATACACTGAAGCTTTCTTT
CDR3: CASSFEEYTEAFF

J: TRBJ1-1
size: once
V: TRBV14
D: NA
DNA: TGTGCCAGCAGCCAAGACAGGGAAACTGAAGCTTTCTTT
CDR3: CASSQDRETEAFF

J: TRBJ1-1
size: once
V: TRBV20-1
D: NA
DNA: TGCAGTGCCCCTGGGGGCGCTGAAGCTTTCTTT
CDR3: CSAPGGAEAFF

J: TRBJ2-1
size: NA
V: TRBV5-4
D: NA
DNA: TGTGCCAGCAGCTTGAGCCAGGGAATATACAATGAGCAGTTCTTC
CDR3: CASSLSQGIYNEQFF

J: TRBJ1-2
size: NA
V: TRBV19
D: TRBD1
DNA: TGTGCCATCTCGCGCGACAGGGGAAGGGGCTACACCTTC
CDR3: CAISRDRGRGYTF

J: TRBJ1-4
size: once
V: TRBV5-1
D: NA
DNA: TGCGCCAGCAGCTTGGCCGCGGCTAATGAAAAACTGTTTTTT
CDR3: CASSLAAANEKLFF

J: TRBJ2-3
size: NA
V: TRBV5-1
D: TRBD2
DNA: TGCGCCAGCAGAACCGGGACTAGCGGGAGGGGCGCAGATACGCAGTATTTT
CDR3: CASRTGTSGRGADTQYF

J: TRBJ2-1
size: few
V: TRBV4-2
D: NA
DNA: TGTGCCAGCAGCCTTCGGGGAGGGCAGGGGACCTACAATGAGCAGTTCTTC
CDR3: CASSLRGGQGTYNEQFF

J: TRBJ1-1
size: NA
V: TRBV2
D: TRBD1
DNA: TGTGCCAGCAACGACAGGGGAGGGGGAAAGACTGAAGCTTTCTTT
CDR3: CASNDRGGGKTEAFF

J: TRBJ1-5
size: NA
V: TRBV15
D: TRBD1
DNA: TGTGCCACCAGCTACTTCGGGCAGGGGGACCAGCCCCAGCATTTT
CDR3: CATSYFGQGDQPQHF

J: TRBJ2-5
size: NA
V: TRBV4-1
D: NA
DNA: TGCGCCAGCAGCCAAGGCGGGACAGCGTTTTTTCGGGAGACCCAGTACTTC
CDR3: CASSQGGTAFFRETQYF

J: TRBJ1-1
size: NA
V: TRBV5-1
D: NA
DNA: TGCGCCAGCAGCTTTCAAACGAGGAACACTGAAGCTTTCTTT
CDR3: CASSFQTRNTEAFF

J: TRBJ1-1
size: once
V: TRBV7-3
D: NA
DNA: TGTGCCAGCAGTAGACAGCCGAACACTGAAGCTTTCTTT
CDR3: CASSRQPNTEAFF

J: TRBJ1-4
size: NA
V: TRBV2
D: TRBD1
DNA: TGTGCCAGCAGTCGACAGGGAAGGCATACTAATGAAAAACTGTTTTTT
CDR3: CASSRQGRHTNEKLFF

J: TRBJ1-1
size: few
V: TRBV7-8
D: NA
DNA: TGTGCCAGCAGCTTAGATCCAGTTAACACTGAAGCTTTCTTT
CDR3: CASSLDPVNTEAFF

J: TRBJ1-2
size: NA
V: TRBV18
D: NA
DNA: TGTGCCAGCTCACGCGCTAACTATGGCTACACCTTC
CDR3: CASSRANYGYTF

J: TRBJ2-1
size: NA
V: TRBV6-2/TRBV6-3
D: TRBD2
DNA: TGTGCCAGCAGTTCCCCGACTAGCGGTTCCTACAATGAGCAGTTCTTC
CDR3: CASSSPTSGSYNEQFF

J: TRBJ2-6
size: NA
V: TRBV5-1
D: NA
DNA: TGCGCCAGCAGCTTGGAGGGGTCCGGGGCCAACGTCCTGACTTTC
CDR3: CASSLEGSGANVLTF

J: TRBJ1-2
size: NA
V: TRBV28
D: NA
DNA: TGTGCCAGCACCCCTACAGGGAGGGGCTATGGCTACACCTTC
CDR3: CASTPTGRGYGYTF

J: TRBJ1-2
size: few
V: TRBV29-1
D: NA
DNA: TGCAGCGTTGAACAGGGATATGGCTACACCTTC
CDR3: CSVEQGYGYTF

J: TRBJ1-5
size: NA
V: TRBV19
D: NA
DNA: TGTGCCAGTAGTTGGGGGCTCAATCAGCCCCAGCATTTT
CDR3: CASSWGLNQPQHF

J: TRBJ1-1
size: few
V: TRBV2
D: NA
DNA: TGTGCCAGCAGCTTTAATTTGAACACTGAAGCTTTCTTT
CDR3: CASSFNLNTEAFF

J: TRBJ1-1
size: NA
V: TRBV10-3
D: NA
DNA: TGTGCCATCAGTGAGTCGAGGGCGGGATCAAACACTGAAGCTTTCTTT
CDR3: CAISESRAGSNTEAFF

J: TRBJ2-7
size: NA
V: TRBV6-5
D: TRBD1
DNA: TGTGCCAGCAGTTCCGAGAGACAGGGACCCTACGAGCAGTACTTC
CDR3: CASSSERQGPYEQYF